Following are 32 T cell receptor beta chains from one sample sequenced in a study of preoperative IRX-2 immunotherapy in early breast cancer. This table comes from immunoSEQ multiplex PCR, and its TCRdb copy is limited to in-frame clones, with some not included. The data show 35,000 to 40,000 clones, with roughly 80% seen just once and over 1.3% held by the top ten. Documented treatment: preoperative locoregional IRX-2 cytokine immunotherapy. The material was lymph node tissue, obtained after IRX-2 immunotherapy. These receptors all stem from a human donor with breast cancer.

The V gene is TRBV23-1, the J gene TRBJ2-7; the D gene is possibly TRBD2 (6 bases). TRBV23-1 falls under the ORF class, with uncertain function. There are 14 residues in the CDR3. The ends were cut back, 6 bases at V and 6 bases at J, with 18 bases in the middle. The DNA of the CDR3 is TGCGCCAGCAGCCCAGTATCTTCGGAGGGCGAGCAGTACTTC. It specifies CASSPVSSEGEQYF.

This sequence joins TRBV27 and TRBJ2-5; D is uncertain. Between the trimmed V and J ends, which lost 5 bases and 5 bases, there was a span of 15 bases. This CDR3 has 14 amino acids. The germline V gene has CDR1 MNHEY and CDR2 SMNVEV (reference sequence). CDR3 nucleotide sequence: TGTGCCAGCAGTCCCCCAGGACGCCCGGAGACCCAGTACTTC. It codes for CASSPPGRPETQYF.

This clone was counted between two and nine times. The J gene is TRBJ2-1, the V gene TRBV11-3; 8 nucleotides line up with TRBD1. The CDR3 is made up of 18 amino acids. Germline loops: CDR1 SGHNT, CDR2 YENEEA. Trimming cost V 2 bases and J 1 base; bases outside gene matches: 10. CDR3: CASSLRTGSGKSYNEQFF. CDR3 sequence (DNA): TGTGCCAGCAGCTTAAGGACAGGGTCAGGAAAATCCTACAATGAGCAGTTCTTC.

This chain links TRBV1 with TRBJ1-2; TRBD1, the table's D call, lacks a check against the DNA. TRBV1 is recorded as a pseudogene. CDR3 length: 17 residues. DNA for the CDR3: TGCGCCAGCAGCCAAGAGGGCTTAGACAGGGCAAACTATGGCTACACCTTC. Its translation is CASSQEGLDRANYGYTF.

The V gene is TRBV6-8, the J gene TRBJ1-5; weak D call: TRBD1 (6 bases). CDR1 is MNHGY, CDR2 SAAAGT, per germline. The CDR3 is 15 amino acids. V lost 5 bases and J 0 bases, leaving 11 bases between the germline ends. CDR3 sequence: CASSVSRGSNQPQHF. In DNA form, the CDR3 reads TGTGCCAGCAGTGTAAGCAGGGGTAGCAATCAGCCCCAGCATTTT.

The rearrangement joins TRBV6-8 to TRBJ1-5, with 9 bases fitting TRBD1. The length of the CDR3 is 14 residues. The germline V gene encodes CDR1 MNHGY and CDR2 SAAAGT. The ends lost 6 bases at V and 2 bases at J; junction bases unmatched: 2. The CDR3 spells CASRTGGRNQPQHF. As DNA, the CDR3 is TGTGCCAGCAGAACAGGGGGCCGCAATCAGCCCCAGCATTTT.

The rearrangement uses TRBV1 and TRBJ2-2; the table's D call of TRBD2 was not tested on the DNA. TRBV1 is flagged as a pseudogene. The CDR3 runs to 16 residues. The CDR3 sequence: CASSQVRGTVGGELFF. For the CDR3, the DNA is TGCGCCAGCAGCCAAGTACGCGGGACGGTGGGCGGGGAGCTGTTTTTT.

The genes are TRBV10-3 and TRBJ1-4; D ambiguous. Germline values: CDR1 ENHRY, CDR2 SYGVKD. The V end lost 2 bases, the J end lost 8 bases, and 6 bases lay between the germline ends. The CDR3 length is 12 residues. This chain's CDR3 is CAISERAEKLFF. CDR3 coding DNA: TGTGCCATCAGTGAGCGAGCAGAAAAACTGTTTTTT.

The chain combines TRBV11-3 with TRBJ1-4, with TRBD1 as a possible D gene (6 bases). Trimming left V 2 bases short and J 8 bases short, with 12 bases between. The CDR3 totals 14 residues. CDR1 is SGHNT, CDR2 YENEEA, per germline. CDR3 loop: CASSLRGAGEKLFF. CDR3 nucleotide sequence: TGTGCCAGCAGCTTACGGGGGGCAGGGGAAAAACTGTTTTTT.

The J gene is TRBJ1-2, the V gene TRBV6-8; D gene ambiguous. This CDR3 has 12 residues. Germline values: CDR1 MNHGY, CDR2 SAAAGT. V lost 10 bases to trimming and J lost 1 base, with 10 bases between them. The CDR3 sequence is CAITEDNYGYTF. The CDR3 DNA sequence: TGTGCCATCACAGAAGATAACTATGGCTACACCTTC.

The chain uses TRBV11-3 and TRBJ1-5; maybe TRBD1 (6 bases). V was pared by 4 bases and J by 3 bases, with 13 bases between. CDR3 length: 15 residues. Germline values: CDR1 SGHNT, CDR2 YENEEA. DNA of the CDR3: TGTGCCAGCAGCTATGGCCGACAGGTCAATCAGCCCCAGCATTTT. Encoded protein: CASSYGRQVNQPQHF. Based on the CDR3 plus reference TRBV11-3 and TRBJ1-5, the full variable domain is EAGVVQSPRYKIIEKKQPVAFWCNPISGHNTLYWYLQNLGQGPELLIRYENEEAVDDSQLPKDRFSAERLKGVDSTLKIQPAELGDSAVYLCASSYGRQVNQPQHFGDGTRLSIL.

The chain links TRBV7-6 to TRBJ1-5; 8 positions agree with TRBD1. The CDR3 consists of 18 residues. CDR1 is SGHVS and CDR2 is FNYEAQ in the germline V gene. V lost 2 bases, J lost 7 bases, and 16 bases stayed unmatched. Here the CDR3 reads CASSLLPFRGRSEQPQHF. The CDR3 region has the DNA TGTGCCAGCAGCTTATTACCCTTCAGGGGGCGAAGTGAGCAGCCCCAGCATTTT.

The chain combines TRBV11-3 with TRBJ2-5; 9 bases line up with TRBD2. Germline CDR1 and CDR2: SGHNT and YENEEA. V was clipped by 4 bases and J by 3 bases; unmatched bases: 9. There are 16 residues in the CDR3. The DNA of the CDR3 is TGTGCCAGCAGCTCTGCGAGACTAGCGGAGGAAGAGACCCAGTACTTC. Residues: CASSSARLAEEETQYF.

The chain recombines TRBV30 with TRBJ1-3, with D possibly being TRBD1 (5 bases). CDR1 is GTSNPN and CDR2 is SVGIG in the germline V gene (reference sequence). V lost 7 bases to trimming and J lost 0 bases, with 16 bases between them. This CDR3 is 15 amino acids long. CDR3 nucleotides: TGTGCCTTCTCCCGGGACTCCCCCTCTGGAAACACCATATATTTT. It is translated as CAFSRDSPSGNTIYF.

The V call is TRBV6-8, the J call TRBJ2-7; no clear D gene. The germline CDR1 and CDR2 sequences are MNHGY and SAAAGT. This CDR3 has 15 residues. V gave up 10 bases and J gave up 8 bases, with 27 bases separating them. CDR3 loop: CAIRPIGAALDKQYF. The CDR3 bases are TGTGCCATCAGGCCGATAGGCGCTGCTTTAGACAAGCAGTACTTC.

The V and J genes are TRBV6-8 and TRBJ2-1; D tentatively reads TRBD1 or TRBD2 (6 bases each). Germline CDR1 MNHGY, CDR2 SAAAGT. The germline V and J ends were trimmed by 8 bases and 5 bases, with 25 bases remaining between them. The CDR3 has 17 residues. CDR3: CASALPLRGRVDNEQFF. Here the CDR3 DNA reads TGTGCCAGCGCCCTCCCGCTTCGGGGGCGCGTCGACAATGAGCAGTTCTTC.

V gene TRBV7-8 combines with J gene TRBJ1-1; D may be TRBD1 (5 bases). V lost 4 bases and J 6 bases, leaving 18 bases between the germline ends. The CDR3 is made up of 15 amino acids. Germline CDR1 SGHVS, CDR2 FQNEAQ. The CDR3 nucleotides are TGTGCCAGCAGCTGGCCAGCGGGGCTAAACCCTGAAGCTTTCTTT. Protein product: CASSWPAGLNPEAFF.

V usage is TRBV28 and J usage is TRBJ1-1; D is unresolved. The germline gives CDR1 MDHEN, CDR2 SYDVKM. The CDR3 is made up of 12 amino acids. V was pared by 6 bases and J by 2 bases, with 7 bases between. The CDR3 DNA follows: TGTGCCAGCAGGTATCTCAACACTGAAGCTTTCTTT. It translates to CASRYLNTEAFF. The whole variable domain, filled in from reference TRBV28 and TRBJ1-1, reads DVKVTQSSRYLVKRTGEKVFLECVQDMDHENMFWYRQDPGLGLRLIYFSYDVKMKEKGDIPEGYSVSREKKERFSLILESASTNQTSMYLCASRYLNTEAFFGQGTRLTVV.

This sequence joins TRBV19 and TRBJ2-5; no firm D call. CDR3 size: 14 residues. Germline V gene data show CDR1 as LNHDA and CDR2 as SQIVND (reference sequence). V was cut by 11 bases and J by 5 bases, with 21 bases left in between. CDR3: CASSRSAQWETQYF. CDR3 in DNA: TGTGCCTCCTCCCGCTCAGCCCAGTGGGAGACCCAGTACTTC. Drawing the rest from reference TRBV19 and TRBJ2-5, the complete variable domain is DGGITQSPKYLFRKEGQNVTLSCEQNLNHDAMYWYRQDPGQGLRLIYYSQIVNDFQKGDIAEGYSVSREKKESFPLTVTSAQKNPTAFYLCASSRSAQWETQYFGPGTRLLVL.

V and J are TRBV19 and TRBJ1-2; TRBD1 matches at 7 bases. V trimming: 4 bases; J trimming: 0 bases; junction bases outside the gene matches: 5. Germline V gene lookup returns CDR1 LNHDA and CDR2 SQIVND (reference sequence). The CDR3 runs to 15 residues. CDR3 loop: CASSTQGEANYGYTF. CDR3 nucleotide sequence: TGTGCCAGTAGTACCCAGGGGGAAGCTAACTATGGCTACACCTTC.

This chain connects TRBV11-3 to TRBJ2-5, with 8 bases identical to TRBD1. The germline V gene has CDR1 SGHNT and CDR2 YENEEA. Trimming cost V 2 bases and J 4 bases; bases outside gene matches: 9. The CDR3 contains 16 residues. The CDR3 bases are TGTGCCAGCAGCTTATCCGGGACAGGTCGGGTAGAGACCCAGTACTTC. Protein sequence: CASSLSGTGRVETQYF. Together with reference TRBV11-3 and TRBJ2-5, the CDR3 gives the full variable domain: EAGVVQSPRYKIIEKKQPVAFWCNPISGHNTLYWYLQNLGQGPELLIRYENEEAVDDSQLPKDRFSAERLKGVDSTLKIQPAELGDSAVYLCASSLSGTGRVETQYFGPGTRLLVL.

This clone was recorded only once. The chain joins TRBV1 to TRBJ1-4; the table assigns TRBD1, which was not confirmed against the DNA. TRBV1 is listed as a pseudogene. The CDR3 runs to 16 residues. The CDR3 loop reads CASSLRDRGIGEKLFF. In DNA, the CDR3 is TGCGCCAGCAGCCTCCGGGACAGGGGGATAGGTGAAAAACTGTTTTTT.

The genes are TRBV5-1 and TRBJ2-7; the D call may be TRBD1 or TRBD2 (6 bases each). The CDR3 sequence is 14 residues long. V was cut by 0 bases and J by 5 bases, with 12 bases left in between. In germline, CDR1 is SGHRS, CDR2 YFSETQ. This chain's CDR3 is CASSLGGAPDEQYF. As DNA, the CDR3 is TGCGCCAGCAGCTTGGGGGGGGCTCCGGACGAGCAGTACTTC.

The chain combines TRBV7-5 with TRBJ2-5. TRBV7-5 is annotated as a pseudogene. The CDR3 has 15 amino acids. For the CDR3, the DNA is TGTGCCAGCAGCTTAGGTCTGGGGAACGCGGAGACCCAGTACTTC. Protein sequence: CASSLGLGNAETQYF.

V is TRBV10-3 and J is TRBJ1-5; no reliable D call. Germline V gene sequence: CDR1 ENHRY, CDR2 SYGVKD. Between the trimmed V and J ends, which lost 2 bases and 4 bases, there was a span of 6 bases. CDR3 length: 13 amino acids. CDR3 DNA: TGTGCCATCAGTGAGACAGAGAATCAGCCCCAGCATTTT. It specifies CAISETENQPQHF.

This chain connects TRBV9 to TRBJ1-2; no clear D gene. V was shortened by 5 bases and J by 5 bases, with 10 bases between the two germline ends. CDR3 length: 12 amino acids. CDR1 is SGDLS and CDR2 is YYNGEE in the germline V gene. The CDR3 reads CASRQGGYGYTF. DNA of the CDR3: TGTGCCAGCAGACAAGGCGGGTATGGCTACACCTTC.

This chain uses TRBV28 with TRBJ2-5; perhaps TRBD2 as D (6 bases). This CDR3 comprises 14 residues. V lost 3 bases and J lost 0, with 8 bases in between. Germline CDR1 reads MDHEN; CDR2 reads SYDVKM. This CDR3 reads CASSFAGYQETQYF. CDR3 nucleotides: TGTGCCAGCAGTTTTGCGGGGTACCAAGAGACCCAGTACTTC.

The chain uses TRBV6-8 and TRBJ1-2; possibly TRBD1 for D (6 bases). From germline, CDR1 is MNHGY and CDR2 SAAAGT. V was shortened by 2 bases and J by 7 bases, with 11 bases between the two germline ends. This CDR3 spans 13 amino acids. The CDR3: CASSYQLGGGYTF. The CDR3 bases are TGTGCCAGCAGTTACCAGCTAGGGGGTGGCTACACCTTC.

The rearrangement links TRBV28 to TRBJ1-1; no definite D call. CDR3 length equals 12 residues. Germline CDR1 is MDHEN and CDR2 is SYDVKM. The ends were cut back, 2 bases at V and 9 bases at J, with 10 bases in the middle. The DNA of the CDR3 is TGTGCCAGCAGTTTACCAGCATTAAAAGCTTTCTTT. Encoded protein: CASSLPALKAFF.

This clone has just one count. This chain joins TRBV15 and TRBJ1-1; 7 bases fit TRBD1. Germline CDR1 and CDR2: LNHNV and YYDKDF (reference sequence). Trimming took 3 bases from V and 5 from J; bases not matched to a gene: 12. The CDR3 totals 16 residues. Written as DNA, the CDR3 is TGTGCCACCAGCAGGGGAGGGGTAGGGGGCGGAACTGAAGCTTTCTTT. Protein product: CATSRGGVGGGTEAFF.

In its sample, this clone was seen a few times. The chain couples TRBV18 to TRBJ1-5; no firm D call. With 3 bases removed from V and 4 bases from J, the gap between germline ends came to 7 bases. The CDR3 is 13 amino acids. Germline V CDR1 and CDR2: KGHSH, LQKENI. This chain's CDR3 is CASSPPENQPQHF. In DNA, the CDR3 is TGTGCCAGCTCACCCCCTGAGAATCAGCCCCAGCATTTT.

The chain's CDR3 is CATSRGLSSGNTIYF. CDR3 in DNA: TGTGCCACCAGCAGAGGATTAAGCTCTGGAAACACCATATATTTT. V usage is TRBV15 and J usage is TRBJ1-3, with D unclear. Trimming pared 1 base from V and 0 bases from J, leaving 7 bases between. Per germline, CDR1 LNHNV and CDR2 YYDKDF (reference sequence). The CDR3 has 15 amino acids.